The rows below give T cell receptor beta chains drawn from one sample of a study of blood T cell repertoires in COVID-19. The data were produced by immunoSEQ multiplex PCR, yet TCRdb's version contains in-frame clones alone and is incomplete. The data show approximately 130,000 clones, with roughly 82% seen just once and over 10% held by the top ten. Material: peripheral blood. The source is a human donor in a cohort sampled during active COVID-19. The CDR3 runs from the conserved cysteine through the conserved F or W. A D gene is named only where the DNA matches it firmly. Clone size, where shown, is once, few, many, or a class for clones that have expanded.

d_gene,v_gene,j_gene,abundance,CDR3nt,CDR3aa
NA,TRBV7-9,TRBJ2-2,few,TGTGCCAGCAGCTTGGAGGTGCGCACCGGGGAGCTGTTTTTT,CASSLEVRTGELFF
TRBD2,TRBV7-2,TRBJ2-1,NA,TGTGCCAGCAGCTCCCAGGGACTAGTCCGGTACAATGAGCAGTTCTTC,CASSSQGLVRYNEQFF
TRBD1,TRBV6-5,TRBJ1-1,NA,TGTGCCAGCAGGACCGACAGGGGAGACACTGAAGCTTTCTTT,CASRTDRGDTEAFF
NA,TRBV11-3,TRBJ2-1,NA,TGTGCCAGCAGCTCCACCGGGACATCATACAATGAGCAGTTCTTC,CASSSTGTSYNEQFF
TRBD2,TRBV5-4,TRBJ2-1,NA,TGTGCCAGCAGCCTCAGTAGCGGGGGCGTTCAAATTAACAATGAGCAGTTCTTC,CASSLSSGGVQINNEQFF
NA,TRBV9,TRBJ1-6,NA,TGTGCCAGCAGCGCCCGGACGGGGAATTCACCCCTCCACTTT,CASSARTGNSPLHF
TRBD1,TRBV5-1,TRBJ2-3,NA,TGCGCCAGCAGCCCGGGACAGGGAGGAGATACGCAGTATTTT,CASSPGQGGDTQYF
NA,TRBV5-5,TRBJ1-4,few,TGTGCCAGCAGCCGGACAGCCGTTGCAACTAATGAAAAACTGTTTTTT,CASSRTAVATNEKLFF
TRBD1,TRBV2,TRBJ1-5,few,TGTGCCAGCAGTCGACAGGGAGACCAGCCCCAGCATTTT,CASSRQGDQPQHF
TRBD1,TRBV19,TRBJ1-6,NA,TGTGCCAGTAGTATAGATCGACAGGGAGGTAATTCACCCCTCCACTTT,CASSIDRQGGNSPLHF
NA,TRBV20-1,TRBJ2-3,NA,TGCAGTGTAGGGGGTACAGATACGCAGTATTTT,CSVGGTDTQYF
NA,TRBV4-1,TRBJ2-7,NA,TGCGCCAGCAGCCCAGACACAGGAAACTACGAGCAGTACTTC,CASSPDTGNYEQYF
TRBD2,TRBV15,TRBJ2-5,NA,TGTGCCACCAGCAGGGGGGGTTTAGCGGGGTGGCGAGGGGAAGAGACCCAGTACTTC,CATSRGGLAGWRGEETQYF
NA,TRBV2,TRBJ1-2,NA,TGTGCCAGCGTAGATCAGGGCCGTGGCTACACCTTC,CASVDQGRGYTF
TRBD1,TRBV5-1,TRBJ2-2,NA,TGCGCCAGCAGCGCAGGGGGCAAGAACACCGGGGAGCTGTTTTTT,CASSAGGKNTGELFF
NA,TRBV6-2/TRBV6-3,TRBJ1-3,NA,TGTGCCAGCAGTCAGGACACCTCTGGAAACACCATATATTTT,CASSQDTSGNTIYF
TRBD1,TRBV7-9,TRBJ1-2,NA,TGTGCCAGCAGCTACGGGACAGACTATGGCTACACCTTC,CASSYGTDYGYTF
TRBD2,TRBV5-3,TRBJ2-7,NA,TGTGCCAGAAACTACGAGCGGGGGCGCTACGAGCAGTACTTC,CARNYERGRYEQYF
NA,TRBV7-2,TRBJ2-3,few,TGTGCCAGCAGCTTACCCGCTACGGATACGCAGTATTTT,CASSLPATDTQYF
NA,TRBV6-1,TRBJ2-5,NA,TGTGCCAGCAGTGAGGGTGCGGCTCAAGAGACCCAGTACTTC,CASSEGAAQETQYF
TRBD1,TRBV5-1,TRBJ2-7,once,TGCGCCAGCAGCTTGGATTACGGGACAGGGGGTGGGAACGAGCAGTACTTC,CASSLDYGTGGGNEQYF
TRBD1,TRBV28,TRBJ2-1,NA,TGTGCCAGCAGAGCGGGACAGGGGCCCTACAATGAGCAGTTCTTC,CASRAGQGPYNEQFF
TRBD1,TRBV7-8,TRBJ2-2,NA,TGTGCCAGCAGCTTTGGGGACAGGGTCACCGGGGAGCTGTTTTTT,CASSFGDRVTGELFF
NA,TRBV19,TRBJ2-7,NA,TGTGCCAGTAGTATAGATCTTCGAGGTTACGAGCAGTACTTC,CASSIDLRGYEQYF
NA,TRBV6-5,TRBJ2-7,NA,TGTGCCAGCAGTTATTCCGTCTCCTACGAGCAGTACTTC,CASSYSVSYEQYF
TRBD2,TRBV15,TRBJ2-7,NA,TGTGCCACCAGCAGAGATCGGACTAGCGGGGGGACGGGGCAGTACTTC,CATSRDRTSGGTGQYF
NA,TRBV5-4,TRBJ2-3,NA,TGTGCCAGCAGCTTGGGGGCCGGGGGCACAGATACGCAGTATTTT,CASSLGAGGTDTQYF
TRBD2,TRBV9,TRBJ2-1,NA,TGTGCCAGCAGCGCTCTAGCGGGGGGGCTGTACAATGAGCAGTTCTTC,CASSALAGGLYNEQFF
TRBD1,TRBV5-1,TRBJ2-3,NA,TGCGCCAGCAGGCGAGCCGGGACAGGGGCAGATACGCAGTATTTT,CASRRAGTGADTQYF
NA,TRBV7-6,TRBJ1-2,NA,TGTGCCAGCAGCTTAGTTGAGAGCCTTTCTAACTATGGCTACACCTTC,CASSLVESLSNYGYTF
TRBD1,TRBV11-2,TRBJ2-7,NA,TGTGCCAGCAGCCAGGGACAGCTCTCCTACGAGCAGTACTTC,CASSQGQLSYEQYF
NA,TRBV29-1,TRBJ2-3,NA,TGCAGCGTTGAAGATTCAGGCCACACAGATACGCAGTATTTT,CSVEDSGHTDTQYF
NA,TRBV6-5,TRBJ1-6,NA,TGTGCCAGCAGCCCGGACAGATATAATTCACCCCTCCACTTT,CASSPDRYNSPLHF
NA,TRBV7-9,TRBJ1-2,NA,TGTGCCAGCAGCCAGTCCGGGAGGGGCTACACCTTC,CASSQSGRGYTF
TRBD1,TRBV5-1,TRBJ1-2,NA,TGCGCCAGCAGGAGGGGGCCTGAAGACTATGGCTACACCTTC,CASRRGPEDYGYTF
TRBD1,TRBV5-1,TRBJ1-1,NA,TGCGCCAGCAGCCCCCGGACAGGGGGGAGCACTGAAGCTTTCTTT,CASSPRTGGSTEAFF
TRBD1,TRBV14,TRBJ1-4,NA,TGTGCCAGCAGCCAAGACACGACAGGGGTACGTGAAAAACTGTTTTTT,CASSQDTTGVREKLFF
TRBD1,TRBV10-3,TRBJ1-2,NA,TGTGCCACCTCGACAGGGGGTAACTATGGCTACACCTTC,CATSTGGNYGYTF
TRBD2,TRBV6-5,TRBJ2-4,NA,TGTGCCAGCAGTTACGCGTCGGGGGGAACAAAAAACATTCAGTACTTC,CASSYASGGTKNIQYF
NA,TRBV12-3/TRBV12-4,TRBJ1-5,NA,TGTGCCAGCAGCCAGACTTCTCAGCCCCAGCATTTT,CASSQTSQPQHF
NA,TRBV11-2,TRBJ1-1,NA,TGTGCCAGCAGCCCGGCCGGGAGCTTTGAAGCTTTCTTT,CASSPAGSFEAFF